A selection of T cell receptor beta chains follows, all from one sample in a study of blood T cell repertoires in COVID-19. Some clones are missing from TCRdb's copy, which holds only in-frame ones; the method was immunoSEQ multiplex PCR. This table holds 200,000 to 250,000 clones, 81% found once. Sequenced sample: PBMCs or T cells enriched from blood (not recorded which). The receptors here all came from a man between 35 and 55 years old who had recovered from COVID-19. The CDR3 runs from the conserved cysteine through the conserved F or W. A D gene is named only where the DNA matches it firmly. Where a row states a size, it is once, few, many or the class of an expanded clone; other rows omit it.

cdr3_nt cdr3_aa clone_size v_call d_call j_call cdr3_length
TGTGCCAGCTATCCGGGGGAAGGGGGCCGTTACCTCTACGAGCAGTACTTC CASYPGEGGRYLYEQYF NA TRBV2 NA TRBJ2-7 17
TGTGCCAGCAGCCAGGAACTAGGGTTCCAAGAGACCCAGTACTTC CASSQELGFQETQYF once TRBV3-1/TRBV3-2 NA TRBJ2-5 15
TGCGCCAGCAGCCCCCCCAGGACAGGGGCCAGTCAAACAGTGAACACCGGGGAGCTGTTTTTT CASSPPRTGASQTVNTGELFF NA TRBV5-1 TRBD1 TRBJ2-2 21
TGTGCCTGGAGAAGACTAGCGGGAGGGGGAGATACGCAGTATTTT CAWRRLAGGGDTQYF NA TRBV30 TRBD2 TRBJ2-3 15
TGTGCCATCAGTGGGACAGCCGCCCTGGGCACTGAAGCTTTCTTT CAISGTAALGTEAFF NA TRBV10-3 NA TRBJ1-1 15
TGTGCCAGTAGTATCTCAGACAGCTACGAGCAGTACTTC CASSISDSYEQYF NA TRBV19 NA TRBJ2-7 13
TGTGCCAGTAGTCGTGGAGGGGAATACGAGCAGTACTTC CASSRGGEYEQYF few TRBV19 NA TRBJ2-7 13
TGTGCCAGCAGCTTAACTTTCGCAGGGATTAATGAAAAACTGTTTTTT CASSLTFAGINEKLFF NA TRBV7-8 NA TRBJ1-4 16
TGCGCCAGCAGCTTACAGGGGGGAGGGACAGATACGCAGTATTTT CASSLQGGGTDTQYF NA TRBV5-1 NA TRBJ2-3 15
TGTGCCTGGAGTGTGGGAGCGGGAGTTGGCACAGATACGCAGTATTTT CAWSVGAGVGTDTQYF few TRBV30 TRBD2 TRBJ2-3 16
TGTGCCAGCAGAAAGGGGGCGGCTCACCTCGGGAATGGCTACACCTTC CASRKGAAHLGNGYTF NA TRBV3-1/TRBV3-2 TRBD1 TRBJ1-2 16
TGCGCCAGCAGGAAAACCGGGACAGCGAGGGAGACCCAGTACTTC CASRKTGTARETQYF NA TRBV5-1 TRBD1 TRBJ2-5 15
TGTGCTAGTGGTTTGCATACAGGATCGGACAGGGGCTCCTACAATGAGCAGTTCTTC CASGLHTGSDRGSYNEQFF few TRBV12-5 TRBD1 TRBJ2-1 19
TGTGCCATCAGGTCTGAAGCGGGAGTTTACGAGCAGTACTTC CAIRSEAGVYEQYF NA TRBV10-3 TRBD2 TRBJ2-7 14
TGTGCCAGCAGGACAGGGACAACTAATGAAAAACTGTTTTTT CASRTGTTNEKLFF NA TRBV2 TRBD1 TRBJ1-4 14
TGTGCCAGCAGCGGACTACTCAACACCGGGGAGCTGTTTTTT CASSGLLNTGELFF NA TRBV11-2 NA TRBJ2-2 14
TGTGCCAGCAGCCCGCAACAGGGCTACGAGCAGTACTTC CASSPQQGYEQYF NA TRBV7-3 NA TRBJ2-7 13
TGTGCCAGCAGTTACATGGCAGCGTCCTACGAGCAGTACTTC CASSYMAASYEQYF NA TRBV2 NA TRBJ2-7 14
TGTGCCAGCAGCCTGGGACAGCGGTATGGCTACACCTTC CASSLGQRYGYTF few TRBV6-5 TRBD1 TRBJ1-2 13
TGTGCCAGCAGCGTAGCTTCAGGGGCCTTTGGAAACACCATATATTTT CASSVASGAFGNTIYF NA TRBV9 NA TRBJ1-3 16
TGTGCCAGCAGCGTGGACAGGGGGAATCAGCCCCAGCATTTT CASSVDRGNQPQHF NA TRBV5-4 TRBD1 TRBJ1-5 14
TGTGCCAGAAGGTCCGGACTAGCGGGGAGGGGCAATGAGCAGTTCTTC CARRSGLAGRGNEQFF NA TRBV5-3 TRBD2 TRBJ2-1 16
TGCAGCGCCACTGGATGGGGCGTGGGTGAAGCTTTCTTT CSATGWGVGEAFF NA TRBV29-1 NA TRBJ1-1 13
TGTGCCAGTAGTATAGGCAGGTCATACGGCTACACCTTC CASSIGRSYGYTF few TRBV19 NA TRBJ1-2 13
TGCGCCAGCAGGTTTTCGGCAGGGGTGAACTCACCCCTCCACTTT CASRFSAGVNSPLHF NA TRBV5-1 NA TRBJ1-6 15
TGTGCCAGCAGCCTTTCGGGGGGCTCCTACAATGAGCAGTTCTTC CASSLSGGSYNEQFF once TRBV5-4 TRBD2 TRBJ2-1 15
TGTGCCATTCCCGGGACTAGCGGCACCACCGGGGAGCTGTTTTTT CAIPGTSGTTGELFF NA TRBV7-6 TRBD2 TRBJ2-2 15
TGTGCCAGCAGTCTTCAGGGTTATTCACCCCTCCACTTT CASSLQGYSPLHF NA TRBV12-3/TRBV12-4 NA TRBJ1-6 13
TGCGCCAGCAGCTTCCCCGGGGGCACCGGGGAGCTGTTTTTT CASSFPGGTGELFF few TRBV5-1 NA TRBJ2-2 14
TGTGCCACCCGACAGGGGAATAGCAATCAGCCCCAGCATTTT CATRQGNSNQPQHF once TRBV15 TRBD1 TRBJ1-5 14
TGCGCCAGCAGCCAGACACAGGGGCGGAACACTGAAGCTTTCTTT CASSQTQGRNTEAFF NA TRBV5-1 TRBD1 TRBJ1-1 15
TGTGCCAGCAGCCCCCGGACTAGCGGGGGGGAGCAGTTCTTC CASSPRTSGGEQFF NA TRBV9 TRBD2 TRBJ2-1 14
TGTGCCACCAGCAGAGACATAGCGGGAGGGGCAGATACGCAGTATTTT CATSRDIAGGADTQYF NA TRBV15 TRBD2 TRBJ2-3 16
TGTGCCAGCAGTACTAGAGGCCCTGAGCAGTTCTTC CASSTRGPEQFF NA TRBV2 NA TRBJ2-1 12
TGTGCCAGCTCCCTGGGAGTTTACAATGAGCAGTTCTTC CASSLGVYNEQFF NA TRBV18 NA TRBJ2-1 13
TGTGCCACCAGCAGAGTGATAGGGGACACCTACGAGCAGTACTTC CATSRVIGDTYEQYF few TRBV15 NA TRBJ2-7 15
TGTGCCAGTAGTACCGACAGGGGGAACAATGAGCAGTTCTTC CASSTDRGNNEQFF NA TRBV19 TRBD1 TRBJ2-1 14
TGCGCCAGCAGTGAGTTCGCCGGGACAACCACCGGGGAGCTGTTTTTT CASSEFAGTTTGELFF NA TRBV10-2 NA TRBJ2-2 16
TGTGCCAGCTCACTCAGCAGGCCTTCGAACACTGAAGCTTTCTTT CASSLSRPSNTEAFF once TRBV18 NA TRBJ1-1 15
TGTGCCAGCAGTGAACCCGCCCCTTTTGAGTCACCCCTCCACTTT CASSEPAPFESPLHF NA TRBV6-1 NA TRBJ1-6 15
TGTGCCAGCAGCTTATCCCGGAGGAATACGCAGTATTTT CASSLSRRNTQYF NA TRBV7-8 NA TRBJ2-3 13
TGTGCCAGCAGTGAAGTCGGGCAAGAGACCCAGTACTTC CASSEVGQETQYF once TRBV6-1 NA TRBJ2-5 13
TGTGCCAGCAGTTCGGACAGGGGTAAAAATCAGCCCCAGCATTTT CASSSDRGKNQPQHF NA TRBV28 TRBD1 TRBJ1-5 15
TGCGCCAGCAGCCACGGACTCGATTACAATGAGCAGTTCTTC CASSHGLDYNEQFF NA TRBV5-1 NA TRBJ2-1 14
TGCAGCGTTGAAGACGGGGACTACGAGCAGTACTTC CSVEDGDYEQYF NA TRBV29-1 NA TRBJ2-7 12
TGTGCCTGGAACTGGGGCAGGGCGAACACCGGGGAGCTGTTTTTT CAWNWGRANTGELFF NA TRBV30 NA TRBJ2-2 15
TGTGCCACCAGTGATACCGGGACAGGGACCGAGCAGTACTTC CATSDTGTGTEQYF NA TRBV24-1 TRBD1 TRBJ2-7 14
TGTGCCAGCAGACAATCGGGACAGGGAATGAATTCACCCCTCCACTTT CASRQSGQGMNSPLHF NA TRBV7-9 TRBD1 TRBJ1-6 16
TGTGCCAGCTCAACACAGAGGGTGGATGAAAAACTGTTTTTT CASSTQRVDEKLFF NA TRBV18 NA TRBJ1-4 14
TGTGCCTGGAGTGTTCCGACAGACTCCTACGAGCAGTACTTC CAWSVPTDSYEQYF NA TRBV30 NA TRBJ2-7 14
TGTGCCAGCTCGCAGGGTCGGGGGTACGACTATGGCTACACCTTC CASSQGRGYDYGYTF NA TRBV18 NA TRBJ1-2 15
TGTGCCAGCAGCCAAGATAGGGGGACTGAAGCTTTCTTT CASSQDRGTEAFF NA TRBV3-1/TRBV3-2 NA TRBJ1-1 13
TGCGCCAGCAGCTCGGGGGAGGGTTACAATGAGCAGTTCTTC CASSSGEGYNEQFF once TRBV5-1 TRBD2 TRBJ2-1 14
TGTGCCAGCAGCGTTCGCGGGAGGGGAACGGACATTCAGTACTTC CASSVRGRGTDIQYF NA TRBV9 TRBD2 TRBJ2-4 15
TGTGCCACCGGGAAGGACAGGGGGAGCACAGATACGCAGTATTTT CATGKDRGSTDTQYF NA TRBV24-1 TRBD1 TRBJ2-3 15